These T cell receptor beta chains were read from a single sample in a study of graft-versus-host responses after intestinal transplantation. Their target antigens are unknown. Here immunoSEQ multiplex PCR was the method, and the copy in TCRdb shows in-frame clones only, minus some. The data contain over 100,000 clones, roughly 95% of them singletons. This specimen consisted of unstimulated CD8+ T cells sorted from spleen or lymph node cells, obtained before intestinal transplant. These receptors all come from a human donor who received an intestinal transplant. Each CDR3 is given with its conserved first and last residue. A D gene is named only where the DNA matches it firmly. Clone size, where shown, is once, few, many, or a class for clones that have expanded.

clone size,D gene,V gene,J gene,CDR3 DNA,CDR3 protein
once,TRBD1,TRBV7-6,TRBJ2-7,TGTGCCAGCAGCCCCCTAGGACAGGGGAGCGAGCAGTACTTC,CASSPLGQGSEQYF
-,-,TRBV11-2,TRBJ2-1,TGTGCCAGCAGCTTACGAGGGTCCCACAATGAGCAGTTCTTC,CASSLRGSHNEQFF
-,TRBD2,TRBV4-3,TRBJ2-6,TGCGCCAGCAGCCAAGATTATAATAGCGGGAGAGGGTCTGGGGCCAACGTCCTGACTTTC,CASSQDYNSGRGSGANVLTF
-,-,TRBV6-5,TRBJ2-3,TGTGCCAGCAGTTATGGGCGGGGCACAGATACGCAGTATTTT,CASSYGRGTDTQYF
-,-,TRBV27,TRBJ2-7,TGTGCCAGCAGTTTCGTTTTAGGGGAGACCTACGAGCAGTACTTC,CASSFVLGETYEQYF
-,-,TRBV13,TRBJ2-5,TGTGCCAGCAGCTTATCGGCTAGAGGGGAGACCCAGTACTTC,CASSLSARGETQYF
-,-,TRBV7-8,TRBJ2-7,TGTGCCAGCAGCTTACCCGGAACCTACGAGCAGTACTTC,CASSLPGTYEQYF
-,-,TRBV27,TRBJ2-1,TGTGCCAGCAGTACAGTACAGGGACTTAACGAGCAGTTCTTC,CASSTVQGLNEQFF
once,-,TRBV5-8,TRBJ1-4,TGTGCCAGCAGCTTGGGGCAGGGTCCGGGTGGCAAACTGTTTTTT,CASSLGQGPGGKLFF
-,-,TRBV27,TRBJ1-2,TGTGCCAGCAGTCCCGGGACAAGTCAAGGCTACACCTTC,CASSPGTSQGYTF
-,-,TRBV5-1,TRBJ1-6,TGCGCCAGCAGCTTGGATTGGGAGTTTCGATCCTCACCCCTCCACTTT,CASSLDWEFRSSPLHF
-,TRBD2,TRBV7-3,TRBJ2-1,TGTGCCAGCAGCTTAAGACTAGCCGATAACAATGAGCAGTTCTTC,CASSLRLADNNEQFF
few,-,TRBV19,TRBJ2-7,TGTGCCAGTAGTTTAACAGGGTCCTACGAGCAGTACTTC,CASSLTGSYEQYF
-,TRBD2,TRBV11-2,TRBJ2-1,TGTGCCAGCAGCCCCTTTTTGGGAGGGCCTGCCAATGAGCAGTTCTTC,CASSPFLGGPANEQFF
once,TRBD1,TRBV11-2,TRBJ1-1,TGTGCCAGCAGAACAGGGGGCGCTTACACTGAAGCTTTCTTT,CASRTGGAYTEAFF
-,TRBD1,TRBV2,TRBJ1-5,TGTGCCAGCAGAGAGGGGGCAGGCAGCAATCAGCCCCAGCATTTT,CASREGAGSNQPQHF